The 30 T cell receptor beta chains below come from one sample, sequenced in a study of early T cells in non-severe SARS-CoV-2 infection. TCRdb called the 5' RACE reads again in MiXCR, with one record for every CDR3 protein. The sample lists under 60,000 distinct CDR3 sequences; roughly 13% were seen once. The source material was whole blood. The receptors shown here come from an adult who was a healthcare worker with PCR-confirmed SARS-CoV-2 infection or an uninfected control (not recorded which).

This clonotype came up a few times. The CDR3 loop is CSARGTKSSYEQYF. CDR3 coding DNA: TGCAGTGCTAGAGGGACTAAGAGCTCCTACGAGCAGTACTTC. The V and J genes are TRBV20-1 and TRBJ2-7; D is perhaps TRBD2 (6 bases). Germline V gene data show CDR1 as DFQATT and CDR2 as SNEGSKA (reference sequence). The CDR3 loop spans 14 amino acids. The V end lost 1 base, the J end lost 0 bases, and 10 bases lay between the germline ends.

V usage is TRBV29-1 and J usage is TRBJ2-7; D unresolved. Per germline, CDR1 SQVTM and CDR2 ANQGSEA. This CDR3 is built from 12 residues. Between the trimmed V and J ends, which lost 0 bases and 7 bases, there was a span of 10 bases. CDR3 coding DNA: TGCAGCGTTGAAGATCAAACGCGAGAGCAGTACTTC. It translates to CSVEDQTREQYF.

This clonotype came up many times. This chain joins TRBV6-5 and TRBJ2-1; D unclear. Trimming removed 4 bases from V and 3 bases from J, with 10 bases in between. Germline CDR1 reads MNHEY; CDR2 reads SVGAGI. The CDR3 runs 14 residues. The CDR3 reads CASSLTASYNEQFF. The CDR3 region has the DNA TGTGCCAGCAGTTTAACAGCGAGCTACAATGAGCAGTTCTTC.

CDR3 protein: CSATRGDNEQFF. CDR3 bases: TGCAGCGCCACCCGGGGAGACAATGAGCAGTTCTTC. The chain recombines TRBV29-1 with TRBJ2-1, with D perhaps matching TRBD2 (5 bases). V was trimmed by 7 bases and J by 5 bases, leaving 12 bases between them. From germline, CDR1 is SQVTM and CDR2 ANQGSEA. The CDR3 covers 12 residues.

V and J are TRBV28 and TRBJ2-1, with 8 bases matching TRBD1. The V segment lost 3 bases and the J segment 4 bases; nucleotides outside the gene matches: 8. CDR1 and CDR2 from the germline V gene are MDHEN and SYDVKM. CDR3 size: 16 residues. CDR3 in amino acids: CASSFLGQGRYNEQFF. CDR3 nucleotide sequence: TGTGCCAGCAGTTTTCTCGGACAGGGACGATACAATGAGCAGTTCTTC.

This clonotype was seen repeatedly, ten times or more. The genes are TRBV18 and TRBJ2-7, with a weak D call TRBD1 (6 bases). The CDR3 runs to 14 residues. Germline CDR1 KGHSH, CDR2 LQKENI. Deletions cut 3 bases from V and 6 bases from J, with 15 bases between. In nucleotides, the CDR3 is TGTGCCAGCTCACCTCTCTCAGGGGAAACCGAGCAGTACTTC. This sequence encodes CASSPLSGETEQYF.

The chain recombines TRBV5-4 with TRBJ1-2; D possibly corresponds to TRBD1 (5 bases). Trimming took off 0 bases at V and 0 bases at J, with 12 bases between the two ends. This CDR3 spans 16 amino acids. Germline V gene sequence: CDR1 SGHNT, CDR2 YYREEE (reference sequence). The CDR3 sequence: CASSLETGLPNYGYTF. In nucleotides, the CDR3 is TGTGCCAGCAGCTTGGAAACAGGCCTACCTAACTATGGCTACACCTTC.

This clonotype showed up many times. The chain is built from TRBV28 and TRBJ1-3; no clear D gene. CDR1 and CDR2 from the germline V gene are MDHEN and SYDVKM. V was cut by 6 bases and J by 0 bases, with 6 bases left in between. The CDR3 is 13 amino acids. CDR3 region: CASSAFSGNTIYF. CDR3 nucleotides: TGTGCCAGCAGCGCCTTCTCTGGAAACACCATATATTTT.

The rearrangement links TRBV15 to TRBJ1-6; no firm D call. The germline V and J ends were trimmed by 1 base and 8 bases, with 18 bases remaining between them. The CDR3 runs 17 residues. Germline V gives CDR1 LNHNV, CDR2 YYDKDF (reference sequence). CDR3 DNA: TGTGCCACCAGCAGAGGGGTCGGGTTTCCCTACCATTCACCCCTCCACTTT. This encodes CATSRGVGFPYHSPLHF.

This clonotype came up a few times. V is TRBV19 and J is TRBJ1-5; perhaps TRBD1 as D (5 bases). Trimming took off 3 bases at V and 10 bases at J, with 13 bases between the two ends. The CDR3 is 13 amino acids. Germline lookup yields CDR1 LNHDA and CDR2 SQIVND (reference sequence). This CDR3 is CASSIIVGDPQHF. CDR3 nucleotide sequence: TGTGCCAGTAGTATTATAGTGGGGGACCCCCAGCATTTT.

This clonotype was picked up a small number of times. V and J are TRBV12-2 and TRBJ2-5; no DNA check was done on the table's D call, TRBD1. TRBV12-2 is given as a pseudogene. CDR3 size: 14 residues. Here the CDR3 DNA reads TGTGCAAGTCGCTTAAGCGGGGGGCGAGAGACCCAGTACTTC. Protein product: CASRLSGGRETQYF.

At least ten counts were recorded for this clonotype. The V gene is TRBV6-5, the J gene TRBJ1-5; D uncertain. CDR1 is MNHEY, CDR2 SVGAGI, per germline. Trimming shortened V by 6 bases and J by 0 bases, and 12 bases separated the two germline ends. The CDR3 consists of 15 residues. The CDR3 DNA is TGTGCCAGCAGCCGACGGACGGATAGCAATCAGCCCCAGCATTTT. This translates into CASSRRTDSNQPQHF.

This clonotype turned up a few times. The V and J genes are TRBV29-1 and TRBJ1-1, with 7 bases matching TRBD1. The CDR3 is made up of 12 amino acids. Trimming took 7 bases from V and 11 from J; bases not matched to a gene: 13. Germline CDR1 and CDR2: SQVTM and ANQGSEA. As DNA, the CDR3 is TGCAGCGCCCCGTCCGAGACAGGGTCCGCTTTCTTT. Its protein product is CSAPSETGSAFF.

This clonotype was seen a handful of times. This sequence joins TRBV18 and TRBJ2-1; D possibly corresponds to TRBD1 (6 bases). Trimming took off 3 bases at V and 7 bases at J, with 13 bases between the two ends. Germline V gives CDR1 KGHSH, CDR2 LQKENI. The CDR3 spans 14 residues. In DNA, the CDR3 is TGTGCCAGCTCACCCCCCGGGACAAGGAATGAGCAGTTCTTC. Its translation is CASSPPGTRNEQFF.

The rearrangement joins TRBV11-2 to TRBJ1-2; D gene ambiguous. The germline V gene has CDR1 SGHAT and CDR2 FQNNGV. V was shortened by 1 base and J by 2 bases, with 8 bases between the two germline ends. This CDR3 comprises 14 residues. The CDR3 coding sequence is TGTGCCAGCAGCTTAGGTCCGGGGAACTATGGCTACACCTTC. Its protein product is CASSLGPGNYGYTF.

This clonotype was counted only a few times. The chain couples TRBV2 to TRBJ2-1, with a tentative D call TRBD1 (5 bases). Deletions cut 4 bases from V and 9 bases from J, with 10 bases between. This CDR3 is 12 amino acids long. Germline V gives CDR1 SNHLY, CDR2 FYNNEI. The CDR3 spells CASSVRQGEQFF. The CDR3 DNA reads TGTGCCAGCAGTGTGAGGCAGGGTGAGCAGTTCTTC. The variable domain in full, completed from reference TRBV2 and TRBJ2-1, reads EPEVTQTPSHQVTQMGQEVILRCVPISNHLYFYWYRQILGQKVEFLVSFYNNEISEKSEIFDDQFSVERPDGSNFTLKIRSTKLEDSAMYFCASSVRQGEQFFGPGTRLTVL.

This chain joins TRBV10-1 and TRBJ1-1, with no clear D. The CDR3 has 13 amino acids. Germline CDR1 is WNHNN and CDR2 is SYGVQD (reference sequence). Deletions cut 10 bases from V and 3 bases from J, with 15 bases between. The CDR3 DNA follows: TGCGCCACCACCCCGGACGGTGACACTGAAGCTTTCTTT. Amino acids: CATTPDGDTEAFF.

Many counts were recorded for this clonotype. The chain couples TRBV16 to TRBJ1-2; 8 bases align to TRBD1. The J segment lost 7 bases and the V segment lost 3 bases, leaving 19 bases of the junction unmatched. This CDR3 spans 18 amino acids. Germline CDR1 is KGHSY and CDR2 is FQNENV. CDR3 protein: CASSHNSGGTGKSSGYTF. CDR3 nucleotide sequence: TGTGCCAGCAGCCATAATTCTGGGGGGACAGGCAAGTCGTCTGGCTACACCTTC.

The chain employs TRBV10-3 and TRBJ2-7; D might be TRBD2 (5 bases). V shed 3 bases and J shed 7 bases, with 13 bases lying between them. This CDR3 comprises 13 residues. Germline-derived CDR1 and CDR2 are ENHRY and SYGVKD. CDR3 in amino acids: CAISDGGPEEQYF. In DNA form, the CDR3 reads TGTGCCATCAGTGACGGAGGACCGGAGGAGCAGTACTTC.

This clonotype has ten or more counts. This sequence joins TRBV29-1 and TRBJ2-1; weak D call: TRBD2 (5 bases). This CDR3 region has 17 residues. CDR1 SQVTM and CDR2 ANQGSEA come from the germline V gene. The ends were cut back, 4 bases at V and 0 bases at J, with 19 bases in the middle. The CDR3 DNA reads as TGCAGCGTTGCCTTAACGACTACGACGAGCTCCTACAATGAGCAGTTCTTC. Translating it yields CSVALTTTTSSYNEQFF.

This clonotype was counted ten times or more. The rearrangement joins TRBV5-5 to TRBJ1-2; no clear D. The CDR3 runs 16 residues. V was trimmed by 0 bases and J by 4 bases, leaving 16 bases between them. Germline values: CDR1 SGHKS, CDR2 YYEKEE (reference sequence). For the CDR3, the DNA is TGTGCCAGCAGCTTGGAAGGGTCAGCTTCTTTCTATGGCTACACCTTC. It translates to CASSLEGSASFYGYTF.

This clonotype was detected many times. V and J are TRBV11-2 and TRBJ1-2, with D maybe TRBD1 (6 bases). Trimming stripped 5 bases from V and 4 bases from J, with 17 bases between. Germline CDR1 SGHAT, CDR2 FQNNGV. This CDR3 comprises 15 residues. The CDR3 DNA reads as TGTGCCAGCAGCCCCCAGGGGCTGGTGGTCTATGGCTACACCTTC. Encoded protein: CASSPQGLVVYGYTF.

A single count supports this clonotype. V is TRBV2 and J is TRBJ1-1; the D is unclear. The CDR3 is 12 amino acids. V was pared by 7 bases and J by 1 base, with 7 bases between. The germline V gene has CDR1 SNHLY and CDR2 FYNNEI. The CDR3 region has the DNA TGTGCCAGCAAGGCAGCGAACACTGAAGCTTTCTTT. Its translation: CASKAANTEAFF.

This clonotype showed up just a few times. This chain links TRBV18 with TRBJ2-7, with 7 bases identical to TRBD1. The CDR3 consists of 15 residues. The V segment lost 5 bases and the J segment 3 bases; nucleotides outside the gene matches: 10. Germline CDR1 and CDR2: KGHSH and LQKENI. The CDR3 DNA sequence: TGTGCCAGCTCATTCATCCGGGACAGAGACTACGAGCAGTACTTC. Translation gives CASSFIRDRDYEQYF.

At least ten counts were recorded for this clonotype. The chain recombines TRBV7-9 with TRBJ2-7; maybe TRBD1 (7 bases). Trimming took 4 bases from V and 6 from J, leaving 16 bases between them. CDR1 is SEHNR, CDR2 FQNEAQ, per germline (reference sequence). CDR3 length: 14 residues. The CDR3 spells CASSSWRGPSEQYF. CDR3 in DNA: TGTGCCAGCAGCTCGTGGAGGGGGCCCAGCGAGCAGTACTTC.

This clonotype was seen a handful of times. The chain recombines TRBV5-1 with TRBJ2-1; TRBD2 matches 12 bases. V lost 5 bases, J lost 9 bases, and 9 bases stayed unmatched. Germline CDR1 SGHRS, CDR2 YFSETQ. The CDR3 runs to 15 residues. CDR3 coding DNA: TGCGCCAGCAGTTCGACTAGCGGGAGAGCTCCTGAGCAGTTCTTC. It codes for CASSSTSGRAPEQFF. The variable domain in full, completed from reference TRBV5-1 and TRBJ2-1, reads KAGVTQTPRYLIKTRGQQVTLSCSPISGHRSVSWYQQTPGQGLQFLFEYFSETQRNKGNFPGRFSGRQFSNSRSEMNVSTLELGDSALYLCASSSTSGRAPEQFFGPGTRLTVL.

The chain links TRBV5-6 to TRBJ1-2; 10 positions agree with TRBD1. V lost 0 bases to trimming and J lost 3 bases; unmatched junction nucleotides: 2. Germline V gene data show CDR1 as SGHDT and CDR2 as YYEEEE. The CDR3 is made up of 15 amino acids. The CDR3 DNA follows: TGTGCCAGCAGCTTGGCTGGACAGGGGGACTATGGCTACACCTTC. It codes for CASSLAGQGDYGYTF. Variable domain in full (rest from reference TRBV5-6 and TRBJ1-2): DAGVTQSPTHLIKTRGQQVTLRCSPKSGHDTVSWYQQALGQGPQFIFQYYEEEERQRGNFPDRFSGHQFPNYSSELNVNALLLGDSALYLCASSLAGQGDYGYTFGSGTRLTVV.

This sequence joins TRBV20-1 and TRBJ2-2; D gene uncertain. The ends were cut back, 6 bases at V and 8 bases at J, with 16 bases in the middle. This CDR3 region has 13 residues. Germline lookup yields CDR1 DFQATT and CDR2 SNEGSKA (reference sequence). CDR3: CSARVPGGGELFF. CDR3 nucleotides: TGCAGTGCCCGAGTCCCTGGCGGAGGGGAGCTGTTTTTT.

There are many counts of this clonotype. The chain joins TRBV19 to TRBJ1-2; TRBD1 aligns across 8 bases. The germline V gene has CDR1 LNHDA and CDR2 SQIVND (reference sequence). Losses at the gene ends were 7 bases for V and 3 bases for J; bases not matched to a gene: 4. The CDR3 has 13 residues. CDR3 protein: CASKETGDYGYTF. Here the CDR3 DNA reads TGTGCCAGTAAGGAGACAGGGGACTATGGCTACACCTTC.

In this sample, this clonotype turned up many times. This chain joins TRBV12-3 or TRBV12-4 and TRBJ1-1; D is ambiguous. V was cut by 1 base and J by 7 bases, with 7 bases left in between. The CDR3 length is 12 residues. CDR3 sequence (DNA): TGTGCCAGCAGTTTAGGTTGGGGTGAAGCTTTCTTT. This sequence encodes CASSLGWGEAFF.